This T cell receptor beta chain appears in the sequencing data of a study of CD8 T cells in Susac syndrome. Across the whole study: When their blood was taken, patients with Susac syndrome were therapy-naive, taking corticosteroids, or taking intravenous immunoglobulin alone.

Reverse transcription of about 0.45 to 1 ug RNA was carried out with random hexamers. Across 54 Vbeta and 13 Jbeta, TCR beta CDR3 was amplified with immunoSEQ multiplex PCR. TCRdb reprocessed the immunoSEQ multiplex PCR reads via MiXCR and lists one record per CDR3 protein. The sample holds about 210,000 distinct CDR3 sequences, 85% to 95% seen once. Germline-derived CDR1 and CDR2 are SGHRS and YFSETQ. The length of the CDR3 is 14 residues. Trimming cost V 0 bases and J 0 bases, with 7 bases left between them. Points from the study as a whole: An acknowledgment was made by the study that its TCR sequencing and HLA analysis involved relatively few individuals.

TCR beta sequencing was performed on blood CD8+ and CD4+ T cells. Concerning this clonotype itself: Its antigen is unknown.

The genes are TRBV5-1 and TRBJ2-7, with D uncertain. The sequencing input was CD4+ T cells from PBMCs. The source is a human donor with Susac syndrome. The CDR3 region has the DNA TGCGCCAGCAGCTTGGAGCCGATCTCCTACGAGCAGTACTTC. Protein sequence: CASSLEPISYEQYF.